This TCR beta chain appears in the sequencing data of a study of T cell responses to AZD1222 COVID-19 vaccine. Profiled with immunoSEQ multiplex PCR; TCRdb holds only in-frame clones, not every one. Of some 160,000 clones in the sample, roughly 92% were seen once. The germline V gene has CDR1 SNHLY and CDR2 FYNNEI. V was pared by 6 bases and J by 5 bases, with 9 bases of the junction left unmatched. This CDR3 is 17 amino acids long. The TCR sequence derives from an adult in good health. The specimen was peripheral blood, collected on day 0 of AZD1222 vaccination. The chain carries TRBV2 and TRBJ2-5, with 16 bases matching TRBD2. DNA of the CDR3: TGTGCCAGCAGCAAGGGACTAGCGGGAGGGCTGCGGGAGACCCAGTACTTC. This gives the protein CASSKGLAGGLRETQYF.